This passage covers 7 T cell receptor beta chains from one sample sequenced in a study of beta chain features in type 1 diabetes. Study-wide results and limits: All four CD4+ subsets of Type 1 diabetes patients contained TCRB CDR3s that were moderately but significantly shorter.

Expressed TCRB transcripts were sequenced because the entire RNA isolate underwent reverse transcription. Profiling relied on immunoSEQ multiplex PCR, and the TCRdb table lists in-frame clones only, not all of them. The repertoire holds about 370,000 clones, with 8% to 10% as singletons. No antigen has been identified for these receptors. Specimen: central memory CD4+ T cells from blood. The receptors shown here come from a man aged 30 to 39 with type 1 diabetes.

In this sample, this clone turned up a few times. The J gene is TRBJ2-2, the V gene TRBV5-4, with TRBD1 matching over 11 bases. This CDR3 is built from 16 residues. Germline trimming cut 4 bases from V and 4 bases from J; bases unmatched to any gene: 6. Germline V CDR1 and CDR2: SGHNT, YYREEE (reference sequence). CDR3 in amino acids: CASSGGQGGFTGELFF. The DNA for the CDR3 is TGTGCCAGCAGCGGGGGACAGGGGGGTTTCACCGGGGAGCTGTTTTTT.

This clone appeared many times. V is TRBV2 and J is TRBJ1-2; the D gene is possibly TRBD1 (6 bases). The CDR3 length is 13 residues. V was trimmed by 4 bases and J by 7 bases, leaving 13 bases between them. Germline V lookup: CDR1 SNHLY, CDR2 FYNNEI. The CDR3 protein is CASSAGDFSGYTF. The CDR3 bases are TGTGCCAGCAGTGCAGGGGACTTCTCTGGCTACACCTTC.

This clone has a handful of counts. The chain employs TRBV5-1 and TRBJ2-3; the D gene is possibly TRBD1 (6 bases). The CDR3 has 13 amino acids. The germline V and J ends were trimmed by 4 bases and 7 bases, with 13 bases remaining between them. Germline CDR1 SGHRS, CDR2 YFSETQ. CDR3 nucleotide sequence: TGCGCCAGCAGCCAAGAAGGGGGAAATACGCAGTATTTT. Its translation: CASSQEGGNTQYF.

This clone was detected a few times. This sequence joins TRBV6-1 and TRBJ1-2; TRBD1 matches 10 bases. This CDR3 has 13 amino acids. The V and J ends lost 6 bases and 6 bases, in that order; junction bases with no gene match: 4. Germline V gene data show CDR1 as MNHNS and CDR2 as SASEGT. The CDR3 sequence: CASRRQGADGYTF. Written as DNA, the CDR3 is TGTGCCAGCAGACGACAGGGGGCGGATGGCTACACCTTC.

This clone has a handful of counts. Distinct nucleotide sequences in the sample also encode this CDR3. The chain employs TRBV6-6 and TRBJ2-1; D is unresolved. The CDR3 sequence is 12 residues long. V lost 0 bases and J 9 bases, leaving 6 bases between the germline ends. Germline CDR1 reads MNHNY; CDR2 reads SVGAGI (reference sequence). CDR3: CASSYSEGEQFF. DNA of the CDR3: TGTGCCAGCAGTTACTCGGAAGGTGAGCAGTTCTTC.

The sample holds many counts of this clone. The J gene is TRBJ2-7, the V gene TRBV7-2; 10 bases align to TRBD2. Per germline, CDR1 SGHTA and CDR2 FQGNSA. With 5 bases clipped from V and 4 bases from J, the junction kept 5 bases outside the gene matches. The CDR3 covers 14 residues. CDR3 amino acids: CASSGTSGKYEQYF. CDR3 in DNA: TGTGCCAGCAGCGGAACTAGCGGGAAATACGAGCAGTACTTC. Drawing the rest from reference TRBV7-2 and TRBJ2-7, the complete variable domain is GAGVSQSPSNKVTEKGKDVELRCDPISGHTALYWYRQSLGQGLEFLIYFQGNSAPDKSGLPSDRFSAERTGGSVSTLTIQRTQQEDSAVYLCASSGTSGKYEQYFGPGTRLTVT.

V usage is TRBV11-2 and J usage is TRBJ2-7; 14 nucleotides agree with TRBD2. This CDR3 is 15 amino acids long. Trimming took 6 bases from V and 8 from J; bases not matched to a gene: 9. Germline values: CDR1 SGHAT, CDR2 FQNNGV. This CDR3 reads CASRPPGLAGVQQYF. CDR3 sequence (DNA): TGTGCCAGCAGACCTCCGGGACTAGCGGGAGTACAGCAGTACTTC. The full variable domain, its missing parts supplied by reference TRBV11-2 and TRBJ2-7, is EAGVAQSPRYKIIEKRQSVAFWCNPISGHATLYWYQQILGQGPKLLIQFQNNGVVDDSQLPKDRFSAERLKGVDSTLKIQPAKLEDSAVYLCASRPPGLAGVQQYFGPGTRLTVT.